This TCR beta chain comes out of a study of cytomegalovirus exposure and HLA in healthy donors. Primers for the PCR totalled 60 Vbeta and 13 Jbeta. Clones were sequenced by immunoSEQ multiplex PCR, and TCRdb holds only the in-frame ones, with some missing. There are just over 60,000 clones in the sample, with roughly 4.8% held by the top ten. Findings and limits, study-wide: Most TCR sequences proved rare, with some public TCRs found in many donors.

As concerns this clone: The antigen remains unidentified.

The donors comprised healthy bone marrow donors. Trimming pared 0 bases from V and 10 bases from J, leaving 23 bases between. Germline V gene data show CDR1 as SGDLS and CDR2 as YYNGEE. The CDR3 is 17 residues long. The sample was PBMCs. This chain joins TRBV9 and TRBJ2-1; a weak D match, TRBD1 (5 bases). This receptor was taken from a man in his thirties or forties in good health and CMV-seropositive. The DNA for the CDR3 is TGTGCCAGCAGCGTAGTCAATCGGGCAGGGTTAGGAAGGGAGCAGTTCTTC. Protein product: CASSVVNRAGLGREQFF. The variable domain in full, completed from reference TRBV9 and TRBJ2-1, reads DSGVTQTPKHLITATGQRVTLRCSPRSGDLSVYWYQQSLDQGLQFLIQYYNGEERAKGNILERFSAQQFPDLHSELNLSSLELGDSALYFCASSVVNRAGLGREQFFGPGTRLTVL.